This T cell receptor beta chain was profiled in a study of cytomegalovirus exposure and HLA in healthy donors. Primers for the PCR totalled 60 Vbeta and 13 Jbeta. Measured with immunoSEQ multiplex PCR; TCRdb has only the in-frame clones, and not every one. The profile covers about 110,000 clones, with roughly two thirds appearing a single time and roughly 8.3% taken by the ten largest. Germline values: CDR1 SGHTA, CDR2 FQGNSA. The CDR3 runs to 14 residues. V lost 5 bases and J 5 bases, leaving 10 bases between the germline ends. The receptor comes from a man between 18 and 29 years old in good health and CMV-seropositive. The sample was PBMCs. The chain has TRBV7-2 and TRBJ1-6, with D perhaps matching TRBD1 (6 bases). CDR3 sequence: CASSVRDNNSPLHF. In nucleotides, the CDR3 is TGTGCCAGCAGCGTCCGGGACAATAATTCACCCCTCCACTTT.